These 11 T cell receptor beta chains were sequenced from one sample in a study of T cell responses to AZD1222 COVID-19 vaccine. TCRdb's table, derived via immunoSEQ multiplex PCR, lists solely in-frame clones and lacks some. The profile covers 160,000 or so clones, with approximately 94% appearing a single time and roughly 5.5% taken by the ten largest. The sequenced sample was peripheral blood, obtained 28 days after the second AZD1222 dose. The receptors derive from an adult who received the AZD1222 COVID-19 vaccine.

This clone is a singleton in its sample. The chain links TRBV10-3 to TRBJ1-1, with 7 nucleotides matching TRBD1. Germline-derived CDR1 and CDR2 are ENHRY and SYGVKD. Trimming took 9 bases from V and 4 from J; bases not matched to a gene: 5. The CDR3 loop spans 12 amino acids. The CDR3 spells CAIRTGGTEAFF. CDR3 coding DNA: TGTGCCATTCGGACAGGAGGCACTGAAGCTTTCTTT.

This chain joins TRBV6-1 and TRBJ1-2; no firm D call. This CDR3 has 15 residues. Looked up from germline, CDR1 is MNHNS and CDR2 is SASEGT. V shed 1 base and J shed 5 bases, with 14 bases lying between them. The CDR3 loop reads CASSEEWTRGYGYTF. CDR3 nucleotide sequence: TGTGCCAGCAGTGAAGAGTGGACTAGAGGATATGGCTACACCTTC.

This clone was detected only a few times. The chain links TRBV7-9 to TRBJ1-6; the D gene is possibly TRBD1 (6 bases). Deletions cut 1 base from V and 15 bases from J, with 10 bases between. Germline assignment: CDR1 SEHNR and CDR2 FQNEAQ (reference sequence). The CDR3 is 12 residues long. The chain's CDR3 is CASSLGTGSLHF. CDR3 bases: TGTGCCAGCAGCTTAGGAACAGGGAGCCTCCACTTT.

This chain uses TRBV28 with TRBJ1-5; D is undetermined. CDR3 length: 14 amino acids. Between the trimmed V and J ends, which lost 1 base and 3 bases, there was a span of 7 bases. Germline-derived CDR1 and CDR2 are MDHEN and SYDVKM. The CDR3 sequence is CASSLFIANQPQHF. The CDR3 region has the DNA TGTGCCAGCAGTTTATTTATAGCCAATCAGCCCCAGCATTTT.

The chain recombines TRBV27 with TRBJ2-7; tentative D call: TRBD1 (6 bases). In germline, CDR1 is MNHEY, CDR2 SMNVEV (reference sequence). The length of the CDR3 is 14 residues. Trimming removed 5 bases from V and 3 bases from J, with 14 bases in between. The CDR3 loop is CASSPGHGDYEQYF. The DNA for the CDR3 is TGTGCCAGCAGTCCGGGACACGGAGACTACGAGCAGTACTTC.

V is TRBV9 and J is TRBJ2-6, with D maybe TRBD1 (5 bases). CDR1 and CDR2 from the germline V gene are SGDLS and YYNGEE. The CDR3 extends over 18 amino acids. The V end lost 4 bases, the J end lost 0 bases, and 17 bases lay between the germline ends. CDR3: CASSPRQNPRSGANVLTF. The CDR3, as DNA: TGTGCCAGCAGCCCCCGACAGAACCCCCGCTCTGGGGCCAACGTCCTGACTTTC.

V gene TRBV6-7 combines with J gene TRBJ2-7, with 7 nucleotides matching TRBD1. TRBV6-7 is treated as an ORF (open reading frame) with a function not yet certain. J was trimmed by 5 bases and V by 2 bases; bases with no gene match: 12. This CDR3 is 16 amino acids long. The CDR3 region is CASSYAMGQHLDEQYF. The CDR3 nucleotides read TGTGCCAGCAGTTACGCTATGGGACAGCATTTGGACGAGCAGTACTTC.

The J gene is TRBJ2-1, the V gene TRBV7-6; D is unclear. Germline loops: CDR1 SGHVS, CDR2 FNYEAQ. There are 11 residues in the CDR3. V lost 1 base and J 10 bases, leaving 5 bases between the germline ends. The CDR3 region has the DNA TGTGCCAGCAGCTTAGATCGGGAGCAGTTCTTC. The encoded protein is CASSLDREQFF.

The chain combines TRBV28 with TRBJ1-6; maybe TRBD1 (6 bases). The length of the CDR3 is 14 residues. The germline V and J ends were trimmed by 8 bases and 7 bases, with 15 bases remaining between them. The germline gives CDR1 MDHEN, CDR2 SYDVKM. This CDR3 is CASGIGQLNSPLHF. CDR3 DNA sequence: TGTGCCAGCGGAATCGGACAGCTAAATTCACCCCTCCACTTT.

Concerning this clone itself: The sample holds other DNA sequences that translate to the same CDR3. The chain joins TRBV10-3 to TRBJ1-2; TRBD1 might be the D (5 bases). CDR3 size: 13 residues. V dropped 6 bases and J dropped 1 base, with 9 bases sitting between them. Germline V gives CDR1 ENHRY, CDR2 SYGVKD. CDR3 sequence: CAIRQDLNYGYTF. CDR3 nucleotides: TGTGCCATCAGACAGGATCTTAACTATGGCTACACCTTC.

This clone was detected only a few times. The V gene is TRBV9, the J gene TRBJ2-7; possibly TRBD1 for D (5 bases). The germline gives CDR1 SGDLS, CDR2 YYNGEE. The CDR3 loop spans 15 amino acids. Trimming took 7 bases from V and 2 from J, leaving 19 bases between them. The CDR3: CASHLWGGATYEQYF. The CDR3 nucleotides read TGTGCCAGCCACCTTTGGGGCGGTGCTACCTACGAGCAGTACTTC.